The table lists the clone carrying this T cell receptor (beta chain) with a few counts. Per germline, CDR1 SGHRS and CDR2 YFSETQ. CDR3 length equals 15 residues. Trimming cost V 5 bases and J 0 bases, with 14 bases left between them. The data originate from a study of OX40 agonist ivuxolimab in advanced cancers. Sequencing was performed with immunoSEQ multiplex PCR; in TCRdb, only in-frame clones are kept and a portion is missing. In the table there are 65,000 to 90,000 clones, around 82% of which are singletons. The sample here was CD4+ or CD8+ T cells sorted from blood, taken in a trial of the OX40 agonist ivuxolimab. This chain uses TRBV5-1 with TRBJ1-2; D is perhaps TRBD1 (6 bases). The receptor comes from an adult with an advanced solid tumor such as melanoma, head and neck, liver or kidney cancer. The CDR3 region is CASSSGTLANYGYTF. In DNA form, the CDR3 reads TGCGCCAGCAGTTCCGGGACACTTGCTAACTATGGCTACACCTTC.